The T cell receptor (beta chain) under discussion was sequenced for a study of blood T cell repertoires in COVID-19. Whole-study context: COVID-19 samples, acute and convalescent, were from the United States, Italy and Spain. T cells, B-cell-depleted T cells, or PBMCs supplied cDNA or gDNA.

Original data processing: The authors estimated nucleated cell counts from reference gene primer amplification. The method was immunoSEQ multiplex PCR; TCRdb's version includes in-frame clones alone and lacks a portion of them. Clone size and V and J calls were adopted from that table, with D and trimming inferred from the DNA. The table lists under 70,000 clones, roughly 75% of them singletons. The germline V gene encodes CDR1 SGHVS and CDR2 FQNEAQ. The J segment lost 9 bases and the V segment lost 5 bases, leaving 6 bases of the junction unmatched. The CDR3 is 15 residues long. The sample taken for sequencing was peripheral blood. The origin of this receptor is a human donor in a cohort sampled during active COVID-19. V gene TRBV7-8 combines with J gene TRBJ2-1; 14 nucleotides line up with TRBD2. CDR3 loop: CASSEGLAGVREQFF. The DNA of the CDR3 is TGTGCCAGCAGCGAGGGACTAGCGGGAGTCCGTGAGCAGTTCTTC.